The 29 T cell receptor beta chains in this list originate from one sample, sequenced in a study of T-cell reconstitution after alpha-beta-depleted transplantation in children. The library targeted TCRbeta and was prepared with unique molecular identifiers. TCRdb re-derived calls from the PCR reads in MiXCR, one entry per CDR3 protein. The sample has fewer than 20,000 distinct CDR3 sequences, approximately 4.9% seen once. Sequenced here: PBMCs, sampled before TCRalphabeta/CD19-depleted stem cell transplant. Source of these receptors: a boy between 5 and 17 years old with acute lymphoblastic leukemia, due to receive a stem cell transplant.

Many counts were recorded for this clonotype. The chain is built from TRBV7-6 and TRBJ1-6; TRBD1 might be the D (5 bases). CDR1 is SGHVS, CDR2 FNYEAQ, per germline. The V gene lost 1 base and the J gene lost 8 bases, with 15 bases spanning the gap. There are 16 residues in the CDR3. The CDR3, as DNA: TGTGCCAGCAGCTTAGGGCAGGGAACAGTTTATTCACCCCTCCACTTT. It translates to CASSLGQGTVYSPLHF. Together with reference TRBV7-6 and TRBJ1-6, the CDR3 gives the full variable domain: GAGVSQSPRYKVTKRGQDVALRCDPISGHVSLYWYRQALGQGPEFLTYFNYEAQQDKSGLPNDRFSAERPEGSISTLTIQRTEQRDSAMYRCASSLGQGTVYSPLHFGNGTRLTVT.

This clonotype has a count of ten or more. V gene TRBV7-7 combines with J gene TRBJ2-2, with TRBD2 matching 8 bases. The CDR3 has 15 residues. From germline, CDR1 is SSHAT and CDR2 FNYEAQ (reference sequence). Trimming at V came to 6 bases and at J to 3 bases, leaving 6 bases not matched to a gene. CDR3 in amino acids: CASSPTRGDTGELFF. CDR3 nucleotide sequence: TGTGCCAGCAGTCCCACGCGGGGGGACACCGGGGAGCTGTTTTTT.

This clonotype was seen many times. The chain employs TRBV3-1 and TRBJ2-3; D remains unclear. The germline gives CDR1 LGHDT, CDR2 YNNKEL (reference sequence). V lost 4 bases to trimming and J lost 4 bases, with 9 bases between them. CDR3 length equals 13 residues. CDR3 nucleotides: TGTGCCAGCAGCCGAGGTCACCCAGATACGCAGTATTTT. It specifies CASSRGHPDTQYF.

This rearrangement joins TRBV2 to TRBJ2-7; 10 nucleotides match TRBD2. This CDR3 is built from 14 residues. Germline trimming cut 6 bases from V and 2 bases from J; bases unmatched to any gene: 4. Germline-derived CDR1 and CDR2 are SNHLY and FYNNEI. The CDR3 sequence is CASRTSGVPYEQYF. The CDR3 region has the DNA TGTGCCAGCAGAACTAGCGGGGTTCCCTACGAGCAGTACTTC.

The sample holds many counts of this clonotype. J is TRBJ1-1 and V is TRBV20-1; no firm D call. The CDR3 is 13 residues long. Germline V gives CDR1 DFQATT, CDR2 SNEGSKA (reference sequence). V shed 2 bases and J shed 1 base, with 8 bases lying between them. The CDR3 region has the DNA TGCAGTGCTAGACAGAGACCGAACACTGAAGCTTTCTTT. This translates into CSARQRPNTEAFF.

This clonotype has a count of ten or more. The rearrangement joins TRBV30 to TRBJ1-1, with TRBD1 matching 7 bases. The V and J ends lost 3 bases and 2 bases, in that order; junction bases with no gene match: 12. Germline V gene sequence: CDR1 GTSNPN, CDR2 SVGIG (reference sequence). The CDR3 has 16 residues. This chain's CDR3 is CAWSPATGWGNTEAFF. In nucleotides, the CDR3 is TGTGCCTGGAGCCCTGCGACAGGGTGGGGCAACACTGAAGCTTTCTTT. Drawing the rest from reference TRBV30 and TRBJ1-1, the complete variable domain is SQTIHQWPATLVQPVGSPLSLECTVEGTSNPNLYWYRQAAGRGLQLLFYSVGIGQISSEVPQNLSASRPQDRQFILSSKKLLLSDSGFYLCAWSPATGWGNTEAFFGQGTRLTVV.

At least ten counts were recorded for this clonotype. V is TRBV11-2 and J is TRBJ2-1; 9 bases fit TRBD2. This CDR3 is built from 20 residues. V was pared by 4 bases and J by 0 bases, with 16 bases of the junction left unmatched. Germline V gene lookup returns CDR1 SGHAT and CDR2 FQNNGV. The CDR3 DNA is TGTGCCAGCAGCTGGGGCGTTCATTCGCTAGCGGGGAGCTCCTACAATGAGCAGTTCTTC. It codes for CASSWGVHSLAGSSYNEQFF.

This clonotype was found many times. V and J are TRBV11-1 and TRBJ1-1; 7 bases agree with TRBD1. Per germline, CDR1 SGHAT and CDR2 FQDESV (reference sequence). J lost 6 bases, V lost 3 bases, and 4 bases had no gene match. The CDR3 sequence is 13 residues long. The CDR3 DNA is TGTGCCAGCAGCTTCAGGGGGAAGGCTGAAGCTTTCTTT. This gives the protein CASSFRGKAEAFF.

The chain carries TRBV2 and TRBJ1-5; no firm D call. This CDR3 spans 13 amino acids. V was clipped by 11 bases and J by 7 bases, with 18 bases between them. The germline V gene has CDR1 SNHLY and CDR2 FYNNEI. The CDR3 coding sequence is TGTGCCTTCAGTTTAGGAGGGAGCCAGCCCCAGCATTTT. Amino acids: CAFSLGGSQPQHF.

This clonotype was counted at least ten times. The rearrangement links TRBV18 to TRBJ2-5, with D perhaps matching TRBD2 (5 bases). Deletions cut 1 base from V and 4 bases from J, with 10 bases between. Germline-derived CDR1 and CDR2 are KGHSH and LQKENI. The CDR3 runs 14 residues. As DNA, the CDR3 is TGTGCCAGCTCACCACAGGGAGTCAGAGAGACCCAGTACTTC. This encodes CASSPQGVRETQYF.

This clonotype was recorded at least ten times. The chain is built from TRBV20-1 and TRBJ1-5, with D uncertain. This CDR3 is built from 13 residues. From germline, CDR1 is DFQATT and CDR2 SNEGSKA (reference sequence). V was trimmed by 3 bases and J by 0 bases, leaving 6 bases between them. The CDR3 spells CSASPYSNQPQHF. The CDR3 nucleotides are TGCAGTGCTAGCCCCTATAGCAATCAGCCCCAGCATTTT.

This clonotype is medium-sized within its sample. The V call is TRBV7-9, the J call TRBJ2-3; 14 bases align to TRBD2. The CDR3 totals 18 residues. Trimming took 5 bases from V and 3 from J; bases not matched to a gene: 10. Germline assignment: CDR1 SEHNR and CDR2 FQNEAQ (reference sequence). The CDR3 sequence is CASSIGTSGSRITDTQYF. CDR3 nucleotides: TGTGCCAGCAGCATTGGGACTAGCGGGAGTAGGATTACAGATACGCAGTATTTT.

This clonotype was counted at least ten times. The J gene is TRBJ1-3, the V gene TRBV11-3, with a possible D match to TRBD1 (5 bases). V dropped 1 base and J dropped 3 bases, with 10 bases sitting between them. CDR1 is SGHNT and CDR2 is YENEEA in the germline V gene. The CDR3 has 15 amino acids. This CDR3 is CASSLGGQGGNTIYF. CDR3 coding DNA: TGTGCCAGCAGCTTAGGAGGACAAGGTGGAAACACCATATATTTT.

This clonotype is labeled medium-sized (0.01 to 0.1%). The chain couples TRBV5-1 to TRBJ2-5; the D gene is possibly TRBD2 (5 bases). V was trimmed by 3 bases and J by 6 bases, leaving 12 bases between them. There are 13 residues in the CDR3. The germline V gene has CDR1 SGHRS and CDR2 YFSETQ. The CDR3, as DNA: TGCGCCAGCAGCTCCCCGGACTTAAAGACCCAGTACTTC. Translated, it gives CASSSPDLKTQYF.

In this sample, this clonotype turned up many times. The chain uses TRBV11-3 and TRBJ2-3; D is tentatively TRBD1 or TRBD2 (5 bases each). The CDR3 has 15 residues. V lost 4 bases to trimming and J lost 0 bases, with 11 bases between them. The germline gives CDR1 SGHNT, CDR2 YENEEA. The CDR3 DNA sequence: TGTGCCAGCAGCTACGGGACCTCCAGCACAGATACGCAGTATTTT. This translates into CASSYGTSSTDTQYF. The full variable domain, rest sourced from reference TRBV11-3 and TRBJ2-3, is EAGVVQSPRYKIIEKKQPVAFWCNPISGHNTLYWYLQNLGQGPELLIRYENEEAVDDSQLPKDRFSAERLKGVDSTLKIQPAELGDSAVYLCASSYGTSSTDTQYFGPGTRLTVL.

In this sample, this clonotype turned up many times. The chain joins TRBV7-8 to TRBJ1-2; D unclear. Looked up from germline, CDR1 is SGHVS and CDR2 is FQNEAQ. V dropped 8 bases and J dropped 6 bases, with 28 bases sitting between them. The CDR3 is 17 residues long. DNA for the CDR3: TGTGCCAGCTCCAACTCCAGGCCCTCGGGCGGTGATAATGGCTACACCTTC. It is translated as CASSNSRPSGGDNGYTF.

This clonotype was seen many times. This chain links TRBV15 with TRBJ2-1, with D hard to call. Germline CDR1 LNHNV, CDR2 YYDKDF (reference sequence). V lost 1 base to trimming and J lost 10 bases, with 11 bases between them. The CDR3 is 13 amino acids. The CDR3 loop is CATSRARRREQFF. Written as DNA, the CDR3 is TGTGCCACCAGCAGAGCTAGGCGCAGGGAGCAGTTCTTC.

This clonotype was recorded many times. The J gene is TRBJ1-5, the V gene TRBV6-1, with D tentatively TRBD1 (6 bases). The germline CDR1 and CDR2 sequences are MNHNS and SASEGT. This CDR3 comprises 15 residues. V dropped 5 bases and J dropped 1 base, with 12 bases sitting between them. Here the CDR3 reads CASSRTGYSNQPQHF. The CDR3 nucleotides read TGTGCCAGCAGTCGAACAGGGTACAGCAATCAGCCCCAGCATTTT.

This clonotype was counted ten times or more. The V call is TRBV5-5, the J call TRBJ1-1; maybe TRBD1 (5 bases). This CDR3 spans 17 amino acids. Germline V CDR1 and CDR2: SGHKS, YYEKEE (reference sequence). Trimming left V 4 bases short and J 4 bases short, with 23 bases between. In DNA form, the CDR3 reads TGTGCCAGCAGCCCTCACCCCCGACTGTACCAGGGCACTGAAGCTTTCTTT. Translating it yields CASSPHPRLYQGTEAFF.

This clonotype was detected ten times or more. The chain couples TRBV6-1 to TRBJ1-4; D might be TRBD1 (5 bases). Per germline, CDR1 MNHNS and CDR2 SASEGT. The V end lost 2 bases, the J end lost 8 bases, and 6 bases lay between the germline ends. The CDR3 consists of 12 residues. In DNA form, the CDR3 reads TGTGCCAGCAGTGAACGGGGGGAAAAACTGTTTTTT. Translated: CASSERGEKLFF.

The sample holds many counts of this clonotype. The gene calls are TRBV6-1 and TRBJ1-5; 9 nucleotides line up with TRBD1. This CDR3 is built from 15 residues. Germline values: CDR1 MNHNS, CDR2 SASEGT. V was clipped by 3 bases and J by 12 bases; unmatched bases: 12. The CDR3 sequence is CASSDFGTGFSSQHF. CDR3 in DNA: TGTGCCAGCAGTGATTTCGGGACAGGGTTTTCGAGCCAGCATTTT.

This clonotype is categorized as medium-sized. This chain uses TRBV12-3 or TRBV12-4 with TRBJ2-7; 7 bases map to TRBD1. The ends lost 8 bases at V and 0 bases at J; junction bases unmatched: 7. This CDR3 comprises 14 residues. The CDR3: CASSRPGGSYEQYF. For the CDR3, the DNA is TGTGCCAGCTCCCGGCCAGGGGGCTCCTACGAGCAGTACTTC.

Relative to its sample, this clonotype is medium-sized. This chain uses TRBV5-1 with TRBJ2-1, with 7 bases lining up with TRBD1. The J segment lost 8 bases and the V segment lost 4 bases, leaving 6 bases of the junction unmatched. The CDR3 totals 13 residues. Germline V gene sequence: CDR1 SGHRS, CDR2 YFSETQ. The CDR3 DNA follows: TGCGCCAGCAGCGGCCGGGACAGCGATGAGCAGTTCTTC. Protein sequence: CASSGRDSDEQFF.

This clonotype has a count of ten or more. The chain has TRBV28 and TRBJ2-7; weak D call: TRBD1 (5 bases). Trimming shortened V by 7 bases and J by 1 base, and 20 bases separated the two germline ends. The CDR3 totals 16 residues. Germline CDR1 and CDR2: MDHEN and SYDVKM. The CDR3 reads CASKGAASGRSYEQYF. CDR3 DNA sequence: TGTGCCAGCAAAGGGGCGGCTAGTGGGCGATCCTACGAGCAGTACTTC.

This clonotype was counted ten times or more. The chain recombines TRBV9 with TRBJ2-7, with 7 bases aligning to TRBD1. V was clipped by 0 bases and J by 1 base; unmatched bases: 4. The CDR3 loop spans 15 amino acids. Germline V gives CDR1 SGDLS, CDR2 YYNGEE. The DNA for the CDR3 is TGTGCCAGCAGCGTAGAGGGGGACAGTTCCTACGAGCAGTACTTC. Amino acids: CASSVEGDSSYEQYF.

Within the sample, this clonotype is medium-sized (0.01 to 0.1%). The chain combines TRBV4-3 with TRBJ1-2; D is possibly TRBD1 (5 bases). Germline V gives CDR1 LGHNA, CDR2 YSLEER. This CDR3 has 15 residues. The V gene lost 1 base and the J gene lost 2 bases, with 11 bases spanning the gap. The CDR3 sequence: CASSQVGEGNYGYTF. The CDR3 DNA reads TGCGCCAGCAGCCAAGTTGGAGAGGGGAACTATGGCTACACCTTC.

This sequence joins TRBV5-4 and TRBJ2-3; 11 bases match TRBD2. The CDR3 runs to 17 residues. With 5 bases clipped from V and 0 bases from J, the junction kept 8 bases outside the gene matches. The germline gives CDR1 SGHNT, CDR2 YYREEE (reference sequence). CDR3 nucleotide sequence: TGTGCCAGCAGGGCTGATTGGACTAGCGGGAGCACAGATACGCAGTATTTT. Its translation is CASRADWTSGSTDTQYF.

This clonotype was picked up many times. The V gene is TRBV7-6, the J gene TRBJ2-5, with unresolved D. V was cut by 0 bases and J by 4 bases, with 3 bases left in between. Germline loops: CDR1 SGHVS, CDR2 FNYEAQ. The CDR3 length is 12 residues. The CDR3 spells CASSLAGETQYF. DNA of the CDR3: TGTGCCAGCAGCTTAGCTGGAGAGACCCAGTACTTC.

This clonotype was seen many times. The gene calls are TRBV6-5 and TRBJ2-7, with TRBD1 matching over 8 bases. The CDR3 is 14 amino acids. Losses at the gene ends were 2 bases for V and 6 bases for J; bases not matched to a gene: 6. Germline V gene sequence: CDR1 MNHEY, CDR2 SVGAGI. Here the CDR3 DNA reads TGTGCCAGCAGTTACGGGCAGGGGGCTAGCGAGCAGTACTTC. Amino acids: CASSYGQGASEQYF.